Presented here are 23 T cell receptor beta chains from one specimen sequenced in a study of Graves' ophthalmopathy and Graves' hyperthyroidism. Scientists amplified the TCR beta CDR3 regions from RNA transcripts. HTBI-primed RT-PCR formed the first round, and a multiplex PCR formed the second. TCRdb recomputed calls from the multiplex PCR reads with MiXCR, one row per CDR3 protein. The table records roughly 400,000 distinct CDR3 sequences, approximately 15% of them present only once. The specimen sequenced was peripheral blood. Receptors were obtained from a woman aged 18-35 years with stable Graves' hyperthyroidism.

This clonotype was seen repeatedly, ten times or more. V and J are TRBV6-5 and TRBJ2-7; D remains unclear. The ends were cut back, 8 bases at V and 5 bases at J, with 13 bases in the middle. This CDR3 has 12 amino acids. Germline CDR1 is MNHEY and CDR2 is SVGAGI. The CDR3 region is CASATYRHEQYF. CDR3 in DNA: TGTGCCAGCGCTACCTACCGCCACGAGCAGTACTTC.

The gene calls are TRBV14 and TRBJ1-2, with a tentative D call TRBD1 (6 bases). The CDR3 is made up of 14 amino acids. Germline CDR1 SGHDN, CDR2 FVKESK. Trimming cost V 1 base and J 4 bases, with 10 bases left between them. The CDR3 loop reads CASSQVPRGYGYTF. In DNA, the CDR3 is TGTGCCAGCAGCCAAGTTCCCAGGGGCTATGGCTACACCTTC. Drawing the rest from reference TRBV14 and TRBJ1-2, the complete variable domain is EAGVTQFPSHSVIEKGQTVTLRCDPISGHDNLYWYRRVMGKEIKFLLHFVKESKQDESGMPNNRFLAERTGGTYSTLKVQPAELEDSGVYFCASSQVPRGYGYTFGSGTRLTVV.

Regarding this clonotype: It is likely a read error, because the conserved phenylalanine at the end of the CDR3 is missing. The chain recombines TRBV4-1 with TRBJ1-2, with 9 nucleotides matching TRBD1. The CDR3 extends over 20 amino acids. Germline CDR1 reads MGHRA; CDR2 reads YSYEKL. Trimming cost V 3 bases and J 1 base; bases outside gene matches: 18. The CDR3 protein is CASSQAPGQGGAAINYGYTY. The CDR3 nucleotides are TGCGCCAGCAGCCAGGCTCCGGGACAGGGAGGAGCTGCGATTAACTATGGCTACACCTAC.

J is TRBJ2-7 and V is TRBV28; maybe TRBD2 (6 bases). CDR3 length: 14 amino acids. The germline CDR1 and CDR2 sequences are MDHEN and SYDVKM. Between the trimmed V and J ends, which lost 10 bases and 3 bases, there was a span of 19 bases. The chain's CDR3 is CATCSVGGYYEQYF. The CDR3 nucleotides are TGTGCCACTTGTAGTGTCGGGGGATACTACGAGCAGTACTTC.

This clonotype was observed at least ten times. The chain links TRBV12-3 or TRBV12-4 to TRBJ1-1, with unresolved D. The CDR3 is 14 residues long. Trimming took 3 bases from V and 1 from J, leaving 9 bases between them. DNA of the CDR3: TGTGCCAGCAGTTTGTTCTGGAGGAACACTGAAGCTTTCTTT. Protein: CASSLFWRNTEAFF.

The CDR3 sequence is CASSSSTETQYF. The CDR3 DNA sequence: TGTGCCAGCAGCTCCTCTACAGAGACCCAGTACTTC. This chain joins TRBV28 and TRBJ2-5, with no clear D. Trimming removed 6 bases from V and 4 bases from J, with 9 bases in between. The CDR3 has 12 residues. Germline V lookup: CDR1 MDHEN, CDR2 SYDVKM.

Ten or more counts support this clonotype. V and J are TRBV20-1 and TRBJ1-6; 7 bases are shared with TRBD1. Germline V gene lookup returns CDR1 DFQATT and CDR2 SNEGSKA (reference sequence). V shed 4 bases, J shed 5 bases, and the junction held 8 bases outside the gene matches. The CDR3 spans 15 residues. The CDR3 sequence is CSATQGGRHNSPLHF. The CDR3 DNA reads as TGCAGTGCTACCCAGGGGGGCCGCCATAATTCACCCCTCCACTTT.

This clonotype was found many times. J is TRBJ2-5 and V is TRBV24-1; possibly TRBD2 for D (5 bases). Germline-derived CDR1 and CDR2 are KGHDR and SFDVKD. Trimming removed 1 base at V and 5 bases at J, with 7 bases between. The CDR3 is 13 residues long. The chain's CDR3 is CATSDFRRETQYF. CDR3 in DNA: TGTGCCACCAGTGATTTCAGGAGGGAGACCCAGTACTTC.

This clonotype has at least ten counts. The rearrangement links TRBV12-5 to TRBJ1-2; 9 nucleotides line up with TRBD1. Per the germline V gene, CDR1 is LGHNT and CDR2 is FRNRAP. With 6 bases clipped from V and 2 bases from J, the junction kept 7 bases outside the gene matches. This CDR3 has 15 amino acids. The CDR3 protein is CASGATGTGNYGYTF. CDR3 in DNA: TGTGCTAGTGGAGCAACCGGGACAGGGAACTATGGCTACACCTTC.

In this sample, this clonotype turned up many times. The V gene is TRBV20-1, the J gene TRBJ2-7; possibly TRBD1 for D (5 bases). From germline, CDR1 is DFQATT and CDR2 SNEGSKA (reference sequence). The CDR3 has 12 amino acids. The V and J ends lost 3 bases and 0 bases respectively, with 6 bases between them. For the CDR3, the DNA is TGCAGTGCTAGTGACAGCTCCTACGAGCAGTACTTC. This translates into CSASDSSYEQYF.

This clonotype came up many times. The genes are TRBV20-1 and TRBJ2-2; perhaps D is TRBD1 or TRBD2 (5 bases each). Between the trimmed V and J ends, which lost 7 bases and 5 bases, there was a span of 14 bases. The CDR3 runs to 13 residues. CDR1 is DFQATT and CDR2 is SNEGSKA in the germline V gene (reference sequence). The CDR3 sequence is CSVLGPETGELFF. The CDR3 region has the DNA TGCAGTGTTTTGGGACCGGAAACCGGGGAGCTGTTTTTT.

This clonotype was seen many times. The V and J genes are TRBV19 and TRBJ1-2, with TRBD1 as a possible D gene (6 bases). Germline assignment: CDR1 LNHDA and CDR2 SQIVND (reference sequence). The CDR3 has 14 residues. With 6 bases removed from V and 0 bases from J, the gap between germline ends came to 11 bases. This CDR3 is CASSTRTANYGYTF. CDR3 nucleotide sequence: TGTGCCAGTAGCACTAGGACAGCTAACTATGGCTACACCTTC.

The table lists this clonotype with many counts. The chain joins TRBV27 to TRBJ2-7; 12 nucleotides match TRBD1. CDR1 and CDR2 from the germline V gene are MNHEY and SMNVEV (reference sequence). V was pared by 6 bases and J by 0 bases, with 3 bases of the junction left unmatched. CDR3 length equals 15 residues. The chain's CDR3 is CASRRDRGLSYEQYF. Here the CDR3 DNA reads TGTGCCAGCAGACGGGACAGGGGGCTCTCCTACGAGCAGTACTTC.

The chain carries TRBV6-2 or TRBV6-3 and TRBJ2-7, with a possible D match to TRBD2 (5 bases). V was shortened by 0 bases and J by 4 bases, with 10 bases between the two germline ends. The CDR3 consists of 14 residues. Germline loops: CDR1 MNHEY, CDR2 SVGEGT. The DNA for the CDR3 is TGTGCCAGCAGTTACTCGAGGGTAGATTACGAGCAGTACTTC. This encodes CASSYSRVDYEQYF.

This clonotype was observed at least ten times. Here the CDR3 reads CASSRGTEFSYEQYF. The CDR3 DNA is TGTGCCAGCAGTCGGGGGACAGAATTTTCCTACGAGCAGTACTTC. The V and J genes are TRBV28 and TRBJ2-7, with D perhaps TRBD1 (7 bases). Per the germline V gene, CDR1 is MDHEN and CDR2 is SYDVKM. With 5 bases removed from V and 1 base from J, the gap between germline ends came to 15 bases. The CDR3 consists of 15 residues.

There are a few counts of this clonotype. V and J are TRBV19 and TRBJ1-5; tentative D call: TRBD1 (5 bases). V was clipped by 6 bases and J by 9 bases, with 15 bases between them. This CDR3 has 13 residues. The germline V gene encodes CDR1 LNHDA and CDR2 SQIVND (reference sequence). The CDR3 bases are TGTGCCAGTAGCCGGGACCTCCGGGGGCCCCAGCATTTT. Protein: CASSRDLRGPQHF.

The gene calls are TRBV11-2 and TRBJ2-5, with TRBD1 matching over 8 bases. Germline values: CDR1 SGHAT, CDR2 FQNNGV. V lost 4 bases, J lost 0 bases, and 10 bases stayed unmatched. CDR3 length: 17 residues. The CDR3, as DNA: TGTGCCAGCAGCTCCCCCCCGGACAGGGACTACCAAGAGACCCAGTACTTC. Translated, it gives CASSSPPDRDYQETQYF.

This clonotype has a handful of counts. The V call is TRBV30, the J call TRBJ1-1, with a tentative D call TRBD1 (6 bases). V was cut by 1 base and J by 7 bases, with 19 bases left in between. This CDR3 contains 15 residues. CDR1 is GTSNPN and CDR2 is SVGIG in the germline V gene (reference sequence). The CDR3 bases are TGTGCCTGGAGTGCCGGGACACCGATGGATCTTGAAGCTTTCTTT. It codes for CAWSAGTPMDLEAFF.

This clonotype has at least ten counts. J is TRBJ2-6 and V is TRBV6-5; D is perhaps TRBD1 (5 bases). V shed 4 bases and J shed 4 bases, with 8 bases lying between them. Germline CDR1 MNHEY, CDR2 SVGAGI. The CDR3 consists of 14 residues. The CDR3 DNA sequence: TGTGCCAGCAGTTCAGGGTACGGGGCCAACGTCCTGACTTTC. Residues: CASSSGYGANVLTF.

The chain couples TRBV20-1 to TRBJ2-4; 7 bases map to TRBD1. V dropped 3 bases and J dropped 6; count of bases not matched to a gene: 5. Germline assignment: CDR1 DFQATT and CDR2 SNEGSKA (reference sequence). This CDR3 has 13 residues. CDR3 sequence reads: CSASGDRVNIQYF. In nucleotides, the CDR3 is TGCAGTGCTAGTGGCGACAGGGTAAACATTCAGTACTTC.

This clonotype was seen ten or more times. This chain connects TRBV20-1 to TRBJ2-7, with 9 bases that match TRBD1. Germline CDR1 DFQATT, CDR2 SNEGSKA (reference sequence). There are 12 residues in the CDR3. After removal of 4 bases from V and 3 bases from J, the junction contained 1 base not matched to a gene. The CDR3 region is CSAKGQGYEQYF. The CDR3 nucleotides are TGCAGTGCTAAGGGACAGGGCTACGAGCAGTACTTC.

This clonotype was counted a few times. V and J are TRBV7-9 and TRBJ1-2, with D unresolved. The CDR3 length is 12 residues. The V gene's germline CDR1 is SEHNR and CDR2 FQNEAQ (reference sequence). V was cut by 2 bases and J by 10 bases, with 11 bases left in between. In DNA, the CDR3 is TGTGCCAGCAGCTTAAATTACGATGACTACACCTTC. Translated, it gives CASSLNYDDYTF.

Ten or more counts support this clonotype. The CDR3: CASSIDRGQQYF. The CDR3 bases are TGTGCCAGTAGTATCGACAGGGGTCAGCAGTACTTC. This chain uses TRBV19 with TRBJ2-7; TRBD1 agrees at 8 bases. The V gene end was trimmed by 3 bases and the J gene end by 8 bases; junction bases not matched to a gene: 3. Germline V gives CDR1 LNHDA, CDR2 SQIVND (reference sequence). The CDR3 sequence is 12 residues long.